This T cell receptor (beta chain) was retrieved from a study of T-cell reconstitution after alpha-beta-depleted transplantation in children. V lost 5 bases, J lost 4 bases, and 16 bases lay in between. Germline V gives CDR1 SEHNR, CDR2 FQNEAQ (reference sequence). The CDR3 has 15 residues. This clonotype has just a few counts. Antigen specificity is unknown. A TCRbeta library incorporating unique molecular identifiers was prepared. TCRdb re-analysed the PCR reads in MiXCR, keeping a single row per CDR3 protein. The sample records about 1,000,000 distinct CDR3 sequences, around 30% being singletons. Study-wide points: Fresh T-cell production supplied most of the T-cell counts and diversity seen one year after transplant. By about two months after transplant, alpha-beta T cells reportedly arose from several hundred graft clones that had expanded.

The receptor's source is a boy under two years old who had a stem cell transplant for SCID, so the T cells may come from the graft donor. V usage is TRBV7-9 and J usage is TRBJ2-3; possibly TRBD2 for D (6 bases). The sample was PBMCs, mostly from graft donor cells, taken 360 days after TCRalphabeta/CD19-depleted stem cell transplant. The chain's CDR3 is CASSLSGSVADTQYF. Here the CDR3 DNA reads TGTGCCAGCAGCCTTAGCGGATCAGTTGCAGATACGCAGTATTTT. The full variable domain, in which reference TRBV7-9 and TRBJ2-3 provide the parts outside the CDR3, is DTGVSQNPRHKITKRGQNVTFRCDPISEHNRLYWYRQTLGQGPEFLTYFQNEAQLEKSRLLSDRFSAERPKGSFSTLEIQRTEQGDSAMYLCASSLSGSVADTQYFGPGTRLTVL.